The 9 T cell receptor beta chains below were found in one sample sequenced in a study of T-cell memory formation after mild COVID-19 listed by TCRdb under 2021. Libraries were built with 5' RACE. The instrument given in TCRdb is Illumina NovaSeq 6000. TCRdb reworked the public reads: Q25 trimming with fastp, MiXCR clone assembly, productive beta chains retained. Rows matching on CDR3 protein sequence are summarized as one entry with the most common DNA and genes. For this sample there are approximately 580,000 distinct CDR3 sequences; roughly 20% appear just once. The ten largest clones take up around an eighth of the sample. The source material was PBMCs or a T cell subset sorted from them (not recorded which). The origin of the receptors is an adult woman who had mild COVID-19 (a few samples of this study predate the infection). The sample titles of this study are shuffled in the database, so cell type and time point are left out; the donor was told from shared clones.

The CDR3 sequence is CSALRAGAETQYF. The DNA of the CDR3 is TGCAGTGCCCTCAGAGCGGGAGCGGAGACCCAGTACTTC. The chain employs TRBV20-1 and TRBJ2-5, with TRBD2 matching over 8 bases. Germline CDR1 is DFQATT and CDR2 is SNEGSKA (reference sequence). The CDR3 is 13 amino acids. Trimming at V came to 6 bases and at J to 5 bases, leaving 8 bases not matched to a gene.

Only a few counts were recorded for this clonotype. The chain links TRBV29-1 to TRBJ2-5; 7 nucleotides align to TRBD2. Germline loops: CDR1 SQVTM, CDR2 ANQGSEA. This CDR3 contains 17 residues. The V gene end was trimmed by 3 bases and the J gene end by 1 base; junction bases not matched to a gene: 14. CDR3 in DNA: TGCAGCGTTGACCTACTACGGACTGGCGGGGGCCAAGAGACCCAGTACTTC. This gives the protein CSVDLLRTGGGQETQYF.

In this sample, this clonotype turned up a few times. CDR3 sequence: CASSLYYPTGGAQETQYF. DNA of the CDR3: TGTGCCAGCAGTTTATATTATCCGACAGGAGGGGCCCAAGAGACCCAGTACTTC. This rearrangement joins TRBV27 to TRBJ2-5; D may match TRBD1 or TRBD2 (6 bases each). The V end lost 1 base, the J end lost 1 base, and 19 bases lay between the germline ends. The CDR3 runs 18 residues. The germline gives CDR1 MNHEY, CDR2 SMNVEV (reference sequence).

This clonotype was seen more than once but under ten times. For the CDR3, the DNA is TGCGCCAGCAGCGCCGACACCTCCCTCTACGAGCAGTACTTC. The encoded protein is CASSADTSLYEQYF. The J gene is TRBJ2-7, the V gene TRBV5-1, with D unresolved. Trimming took 4 bases from V and 3 from J, leaving 14 bases between them. The CDR3 runs to 14 residues. CDR1 is SGHRS, CDR2 YFSETQ, per germline.

This clonotype was seen a few times. The chain carries TRBV7-3 and TRBJ2-3, with a possible D match to TRBD1 (5 bases). CDR1 and CDR2 from the germline V gene are SGHTA and FQGTGA. This CDR3 is built from 15 residues. V was clipped by 6 bases and J by 6 bases, with 19 bases between them. CDR3 nucleotides: TGTGCCAGCAGTTTCTATGCAAAGGGGTTGGATACGCAGTATTTT. Translating gives CASSFYAKGLDTQYF.

The chain joins TRBV20-1 to TRBJ2-5, with D perhaps matching TRBD2 (5 bases). V lost 7 bases and J 6 bases, leaving 18 bases between the germline ends. The CDR3 is 13 residues long. Per the germline V gene, CDR1 is DFQATT and CDR2 is SNEGSKA (reference sequence). The CDR3 spells CSGNGETGKTQYF. For the CDR3, the DNA is TGCAGTGGGAACGGGGAAACGGGGAAGACCCAGTACTTC.

The chain employs TRBV7-8 and TRBJ2-6; D is unresolved. V lost 2 bases and J lost 4, with 12 bases in between. CDR3 length: 16 residues. The germline V gene encodes CDR1 SGHVS and CDR2 FQNEAQ. This CDR3 is CASSLIRWAGANVLTF. CDR3 DNA: TGTGCCAGCAGCTTAATCAGGTGGGCCGGGGCCAACGTCCTGACTTTC.

This chain uses TRBV4-1 with TRBJ1-5, with 10 bases matching TRBD1. V trimming: 0 bases; J trimming: 11 bases; junction bases outside the gene matches: 7. Per germline, CDR1 MGHRA and CDR2 YSYEKL. The length of the CDR3 is 15 residues. CDR3: CASSQDGTGASTQHF. CDR3 sequence (DNA): TGCGCCAGCAGCCAAGATGGGACAGGGGCATCGACCCAGCATTTT.

This clonotype came up a few times. The chain combines TRBV7-9 with TRBJ1-4; 8 bases are shared with TRBD1. The CDR3 is 15 residues long. CDR1 and CDR2 from the germline V gene are SEHNR and FQNEAQ (reference sequence). V lost 7 bases, J lost 7 bases, and 11 bases stayed unmatched. CDR3 DNA: TGTGCCAGCAAAATGGCAGGGGGCCCTGGTGAAAAACTGTTTTTT. Residues: CASKMAGGPGEKLFF. Filled out from reference TRBV7-9 and TRBJ1-4, the complete variable domain reads DTGVSQNPRHKITKRGQNVTFRCDPISEHNRLYWYRQTLGQGPEFLTYFQNEAQLEKSRLLSDRFSAERPKGSFSTLEIQRTEQGDSAMYLCASKMAGGPGEKLFFGSGTQLSVL.